This TCR beta chain is from a study of cytomegalovirus exposure and HLA in healthy donors (dated by TCRdb to between 2016 and 2019). Concerning the study at large: In an earlier analysis of around 540 of the donors, around 290 Gb of sequence data and 100 million or so unique TCR beta sequences from about 180 million T cells were reported. About 300 gigabases of sequencing data and 80 million or so unique TCR sequences were included in an early release covering about 620 HLA-typed donors. Among the roughly 400 genotyped donors, about 83% belonged to the genetic ancestry cluster associated with self-reported Caucasian donors. The study was designed to test whether signatures of past pathogen exposure could be identified by cataloging public T cell receptors. The T cell repertoires of around 670 subjects were profiled by immunosequencing and related to cytomegalovirus serostatus. In addition to the first cohort of approximately 670 subjects, a separate validation cohort of 120 different subjects was used. To predict cytomegalovirus infection status, the study brought together high-throughput TCR immunosequencing, statistical association of individual TCRs with disease status, and machine learning. In a later analysis, previously published TCR beta repertoires from several hundred donors were re-analyzed and high-resolution HLA genotyping was added so that TCR occurrence patterns could be studied. In the later analysis, no new phenotypic data were used to find candidate immune exposures; instead, reliance was placed on TCR beta sequences and their occurrence across donors. An earlier analysis of fewer than 700 of the donors applied high-throughput TCR beta sequencing to assess whether each TCR beta V gene segment acted as functional or pseudogenic. Donor age, sex, ethnicity and CMV serostatus were collected together with the repertoire data. In a later genetic analysis, genome-wide SNP genotypes for 398 of the 666 donors were used, and that subset was treated as a discovery cohort. All discovery cohort repertoires had been generated using a single sequencing platform. Class I and class II HLA loci were covered by the typing at four-digit resolution. The number of donors typed differed by locus, with 629-630 for A, B, C, DRB1 and DQB1, roughly 520 for DQA1, 606 for DPA1, and some 450 for DPB1. Because of strong linkage in the cohort, five DR-DQ haplotypes were treated as single units for association and clustering. Among approximately 370 genotyped donors of the cohort, an average of around 240,000 unique TCR beta nucleotide sequences was sequenced per donor, of which roughly 17% were non-productive. Summary of the overall study and its limitations: Correlated functional status among segregating V segments might be attributable to linkage disequilibrium, but an unknown experimental factor could not be ruled out. A total of 150 to 200 TCR beta chains were listed by the study as associated with cytomegalovirus. A further reported finding was that TCR beta sequences accurately predicted the HLA-A and HLA-B alleles for most subjects in the first cohort. HLA typing was unavailable for some donors at each locus, so association tests used only the typed subset. CMV serostatus was the only immune exposure information available for the cohort. A later genetic analysis reported fewer N-insertions in productive TCRs among donors in an Asian-associated ancestry cluster than the approximately 700-donor mean. The earlier analysis of 587 of the donors excluded some 15 rarely observed V segments, including chromosome 9 orphons, because counts were too low. Some IMGT-functional V segments, including TRBV6-2 and TRBV6-3, could not be distinguished by the 87-base-pair reads and were therefore excluded. Strong co-occurrence of HLA alleles, especially DR and DQ, made assigning TCR associations to individual alleles difficult. In a later analysis, around 17,000 TCR beta sequences were associated with specific HLA alleles at a false discovery rate of 0.05. An earlier analysis of approximately 570 of the donors showed that most TCR beta V segments appeared in productive rearrangements either about 87% or about 30% of the time, which broadly matched IMGT annotations. In both the original and validation cohorts, the classifier was reported to diagnose cytomegalovirus status with high specificity and sensitivity. A later analysis found that HLA-associated TCR beta chains were more clonally expanded and had lower generation probabilities than equally common non-associated chains. A group of highly shared sequence variants was considered likely to be a technical artifact of the sequencing pipeline. The authors suggested that the approach could potentially be extended to other disease states and immunological phenotypes. In a later analysis, the rate of TCR association differed among HLA loci, with DRB1 alleles having the most associated TCRs and HLA-C alleles having the fewest. According to a later analysis, parvovirus B19, influenza, CMV and Epstein-Barr virus appeared linked to several top co-occurrence clusters. While some public TCRs were present in many individuals, most TCR sequences turned up only very rarely across donors. In a later analysis, most CMV-associated TCR beta chains were found to appear HLA-restricted, with HLA associations seemingly driven largely by CMV exposure. Sequencing depth was assumed to be roughly uniform across donors in the presence/absence analyses, though that assumption may not hold. The cohort was sequenced for TCR beta chains only, and without alpha or paired-chain data the features that could be detected were limited. Three of the identified cytomegalovirus-associated TCR beta chains were confirmed in vitro to be specific for cytomegalovirus antigens. An association between a missense DCLRE1C variant and V-gene and J-gene trimming of TCR beta chains was found in a later genetic analysis and replicated in an independent cohort.

CDR1 and CDR2 were assigned from the germline V gene as MDHEN and SYDVKM. Ends trimmed: V by 6 bases, J by 6 bases; bases unmatched to a gene: 6. The CDR3 runs 14 amino acids, cysteine and phenylalanine included. The entry retains the CDR3 DNA only, 42 bases that are in frame from base 1. To note about this clone: Its antigen is not yet known. No base qualities exist here, and no much larger clone lies one base off it.

The cohort comprised 670 or so healthy bone marrow donors. At the time of sampling, every cohort member was nominally healthy, though immune exposures that went unrecorded were likely present. The donor tested CMV seropositive, placing the donor among the 310 or so seropositive members of the cohort. A peripheral blood sample was collected from each donor, and TCR beta sequencing was performed on peripheral blood mononuclear cells. Genomic DNA extraction from the blood cell samples was performed with the Qiagen DNeasy Blood Extraction Kit. Receptor libraries were prepared by the immunoSEQ multiplex PCR assay. The multiplex PCR relied on a mix of 60 forward primers for TCR Vbeta segments and 13 reverse primers for TCR Jbeta segments. The CDR3 region of rearranged TCR beta genes was amplified from genomic DNA with a multiplex PCR assay. The Illumina HiSeq System was used to sequence the amplified TCR beta libraries as 87-base-pair reads. The authors' analysis ran thus. In a later analysis, some 80 million unique TCR beta chains were counted across the 650 to 750 repertoires, and around 11 million of these chains were shared by at least two donors. A nearest-neighbor algorithm error-corrected the raw reads and collapsed the reads into unique sequences, merging closely related sequences to remove PCR and sequencing errors. CDR3 sequences were aligned to IMGT reference sequences to assign V, D and J gene segments. Each retained sequence needed at least a six-nucleotide match to both a V gene segment and a J gene segment. A rearrangement was called productive if the CDR3 had no stop codons and remained in frame with V and J, and every other rearrangement was called non-productive. CDR3 was defined according to IMGT convention as the region running from the second conserved V-encoded cysteine to the conserved J-encoded phenylalanine. The earlier analysis of about 620 of the donors excluded sequences that lacked an unambiguous match to a single V gene segment. In an earlier analysis of several hundred of the donors, a V segment was called functional when productive rearrangements were above 56.7%, and segregating when the standard deviation between donors exceeded 5%. A statistical classification framework was developed to diagnose cytomegalovirus status using the catalog of TCR beta chain sequences. V and J gene assignment, in a later analysis, came from comparing TCR nucleotide sequences with IMGT/GENE-DB human TR gene sequences. The TCRdist pipeline was used in a later analysis to assign CDR3 sequences and most-parsimonious VDJ recombination scenarios. In a later analysis, each TCR beta chain was defined by its CDR3 amino acid sequence together with its V-gene family, and reads without a unique V-gene family were excluded. In a later analysis, nearly 600 highly shared, low-generation-probability nucleotide sequences were removed to address suspected cross-contamination and a sequencing artifact. For each public chain, a later analysis derived a clonal expansion index from normalized ranks of inferred template counts within each repertoire. Generation probabilities in a later analysis came from a VDJ recombination model fitted to out-of-frame rearrangements, and those results were checked against IGoR. Hypergeometric tests were used in a later analysis to score TCR-TCR, TCR-HLA and TCR-CMV co-occurrence, with a repertoire-size bias correction applied to the TCR pairs. A later analysis estimated false discovery rates by permuting HLA or CMV assignments 20 times. In a later analysis, co-occurring TCRs were grouped using DBSCAN, with TCRdist sequence similarity added in when clustering inside HLA-allele-positive subsets. Co-occurrence clustering excluded repertoires with fewer than 30,000 or more than 120,000 public chains, plus five with anomalous nucleotide sharing. The immuneACCESS repertoire file appears here via TCRdb, limited to in-frame rearrangements. These files lack a portion of the clones; in checked studies, under half of the deficit traces to unresolved V genes, and the cause of the others is not known. The DNA was the basis for D and trimming; V, J and clone size are from that table. The sample table records approximately 110,000 clones; around three quarters of these occur just once. The top ten hold about 2.7% of the sample.

The sequenced material came from PBMCs. The chain was built from TRBV28 and TRBJ2-4, and 9 junctional nucleotides match TRBD1. The clonotype was recovered from a woman aged 18-29 years in good health and CMV-seropositive. CDR3 loop: CASSPPGQGNIQYF. The nucleotide sequence is given as TGTGCCAGCAGCCCACCGGGACAGGGAAACATTCAGTACTTC.